This T cell receptor beta chain was identified during a study of blood T cell repertoires in COVID-19. Study-level information: Researchers got acute and convalescent COVID-19 samples from the United States, Italy and Spain. Sources were T cells, B-cell-depleted T cells, or PBMCs; the material itself was cDNA or gDNA.

Germline V lookup: CDR1 SNHLY, CDR2 FYNNEI. The CDR3 covers 11 residues. Trimming took 6 bases from V and 6 from J, leaving 8 bases between them. Authors' analysis steps: Quantification of nucleated cells was approximated via reference gene primer amplification. Assay: immunoSEQ multiplex PCR; the TCRdb copy retains only in-frame clones and omits some. V and J calls and clone size are those listed in that table; D and trimming were worked out from the DNA. Here the sample spans approximately 210,000 clones, approximately 84% being singletons. This clone was seen once. The chain joins TRBV2 to TRBJ1-1, with D perhaps TRBD1 (5 bases). The sequence was obtained from a woman aged 70-85 years with active or convalescent COVID-19. Sequenced: peripheral blood. The CDR3 reads CASRGRSEAFF. DNA for the CDR3: TGTGCCAGCAGGGGGCGGTCTGAAGCTTTCTTT.